This T cell receptor (beta chain) was sequenced for a study of T-cell reconstitution after alpha-beta-depleted transplantation in children. The CDR3 runs 15 residues. From germline, CDR1 is MNHNS and CDR2 SASEGT. The germline V and J ends were trimmed by 8 bases and 6 bases, with 17 bases remaining between them. This clonotype has a count of ten or more. This sample's TCRbeta library carried unique molecular identifier barcodes. TCRdb analysed the PCR reads with MiXCR anew, one entry per CDR3 protein. This table holds 200,000 to 250,000 distinct CDR3 sequences, around 13% found once. This TCR was recovered from a human donor who donated a stem cell graft to a child with acute lymphoblastic leukemia. The V call is TRBV6-1, the J call TRBJ1-6; the D is unclear. Sequencing used PBMCs from the stem cell graft donor, obtained from the stem cell graft. The chain's CDR3 is CASLPPRAINSPLHF. DNA for the CDR3: TGTGCCAGCCTCCCTCCCCGGGCTATTAATTCACCCCTCCACTTT.